This T cell receptor beta chain was recorded in a study of blood T cell repertoires in COVID-19. Study-wide background: Sites in the United States, Italy and Spain provided acute and convalescent COVID-19 samples.

In terms of age and location, participants ranged from roughly 18 to 95 years and lived in about 25 US areas. Authors' processing steps: Nucleated cell counts were estimated from reference gene primer amplification. Produced via immunoSEQ multiplex PCR; TCRdb's table is partial and in-frame only. V, J and clone size are taken as reported in that table, and D and trimming were inferred from the DNA itself. The sample contains 300,000 or so clones, roughly nine tenths of which appear only once. The source of this sequence is a man in his 60s who had recovered from COVID-19. The specimen was PBMCs or T cells enriched from blood (not recorded which).

The CDR3 here is CASSPRGGRAYNEQFF. DNA of the CDR3: TGTGCCAGCAGTCCAAGGGGGGGAAGGGCCTACAATGAGCAGTTCTTC. The J gene is TRBJ2-1, the V gene TRBV13; possibly TRBD2 for D (7 bases). Per germline, CDR1 PRHDT and CDR2 FYEKMQ (reference sequence). This CDR3 is built from 16 residues. V was shortened by 6 bases and J by 2 bases, with 17 bases between the two germline ends.